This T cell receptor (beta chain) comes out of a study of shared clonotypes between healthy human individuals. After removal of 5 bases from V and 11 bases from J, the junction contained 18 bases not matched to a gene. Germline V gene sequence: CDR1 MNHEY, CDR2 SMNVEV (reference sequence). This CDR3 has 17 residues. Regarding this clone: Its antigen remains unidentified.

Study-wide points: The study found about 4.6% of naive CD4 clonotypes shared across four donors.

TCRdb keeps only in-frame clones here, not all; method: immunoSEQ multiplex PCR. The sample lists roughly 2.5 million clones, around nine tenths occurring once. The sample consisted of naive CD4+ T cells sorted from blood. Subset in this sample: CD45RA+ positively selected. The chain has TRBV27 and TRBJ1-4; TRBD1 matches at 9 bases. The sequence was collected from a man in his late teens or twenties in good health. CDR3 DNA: TGTGCCAGCAGTCCCAAAGGGACAGGGCTTTTTTTACAGAAACTGTTTTTT. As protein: CASSPKGTGLFLQKLFF. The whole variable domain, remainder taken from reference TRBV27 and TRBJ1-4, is EAQVTQNPRYLITVTGKKLTVTCSQNMNHEYMSWYRQDPGLGLRQIYYSMNVEVTDKGDVPEGYKVSRKEKRNFPLILESPSPNQTSLYFCASSPKGTGLFLQKLFFGSGTQLSVL.